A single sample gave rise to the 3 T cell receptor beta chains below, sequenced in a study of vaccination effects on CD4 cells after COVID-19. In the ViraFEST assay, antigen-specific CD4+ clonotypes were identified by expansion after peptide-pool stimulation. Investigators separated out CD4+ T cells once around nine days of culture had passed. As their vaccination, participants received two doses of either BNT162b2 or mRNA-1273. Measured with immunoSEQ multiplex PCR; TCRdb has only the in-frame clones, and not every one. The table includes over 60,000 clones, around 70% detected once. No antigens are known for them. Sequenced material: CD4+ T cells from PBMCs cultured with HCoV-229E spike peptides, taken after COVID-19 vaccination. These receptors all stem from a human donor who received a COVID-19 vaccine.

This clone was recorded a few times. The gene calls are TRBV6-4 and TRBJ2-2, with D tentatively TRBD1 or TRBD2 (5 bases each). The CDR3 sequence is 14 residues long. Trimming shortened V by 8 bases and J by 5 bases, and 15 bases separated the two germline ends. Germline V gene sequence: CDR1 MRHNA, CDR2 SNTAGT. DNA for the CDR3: TGTGCCAGCCGGAAGGAGGACACGACCGGGGAGCTGTTTTTT. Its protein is CASRKEDTTGELFF.

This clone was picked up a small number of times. The CDR3 DNA is TGTGCCAGCAGTTACTCGGGACCTAGACCCGACACTGAAGCTTTCTTT. Its translation is CASSYSGPRPDTEAFF. This rearrangement joins TRBV6-2 or TRBV6-3 to TRBJ1-1; D possibly corresponds to TRBD1 (5 bases). The length of the CDR3 is 16 residues. In germline, CDR1 is MNHEY, CDR2 SVGEGT. V lost 0 bases, J lost 3 bases, and 14 bases lay in between.

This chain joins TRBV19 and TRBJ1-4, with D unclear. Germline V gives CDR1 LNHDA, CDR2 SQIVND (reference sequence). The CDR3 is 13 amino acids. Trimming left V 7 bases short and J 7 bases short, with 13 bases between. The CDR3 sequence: CASISQVGEKLFF. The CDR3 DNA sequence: TGTGCCAGTATCAGCCAAGTCGGTGAAAAACTGTTTTTT.